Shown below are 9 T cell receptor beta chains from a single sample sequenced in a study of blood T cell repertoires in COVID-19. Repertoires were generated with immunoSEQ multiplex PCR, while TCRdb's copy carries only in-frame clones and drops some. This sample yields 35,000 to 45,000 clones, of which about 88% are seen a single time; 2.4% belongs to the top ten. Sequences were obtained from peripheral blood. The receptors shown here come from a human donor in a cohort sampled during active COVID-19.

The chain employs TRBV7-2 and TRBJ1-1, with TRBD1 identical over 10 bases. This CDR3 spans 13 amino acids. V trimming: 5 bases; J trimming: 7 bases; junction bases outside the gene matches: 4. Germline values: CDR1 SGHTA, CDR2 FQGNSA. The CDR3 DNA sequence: TGTGCCAGCAGCGCGACAGGGGGCGATGAAGCTTTCTTT. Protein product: CASSATGGDEAFF.

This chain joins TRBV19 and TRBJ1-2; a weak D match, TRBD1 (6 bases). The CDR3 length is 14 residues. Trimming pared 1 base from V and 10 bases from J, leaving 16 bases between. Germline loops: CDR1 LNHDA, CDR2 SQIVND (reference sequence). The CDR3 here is CASSIAARGGAYTF. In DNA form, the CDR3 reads TGTGCCAGTAGTATAGCCGCGAGGGGGGGCGCCTACACCTTC.

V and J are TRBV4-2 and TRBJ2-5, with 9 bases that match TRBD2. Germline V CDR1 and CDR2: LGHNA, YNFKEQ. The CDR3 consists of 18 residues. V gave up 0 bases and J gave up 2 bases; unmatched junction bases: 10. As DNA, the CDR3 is TGTGCCAGCAGCCAAGATCTGGCGGGGGGGCCGACACAAGAGACCCAGTACTTC. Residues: CASSQDLAGGPTQETQYF.

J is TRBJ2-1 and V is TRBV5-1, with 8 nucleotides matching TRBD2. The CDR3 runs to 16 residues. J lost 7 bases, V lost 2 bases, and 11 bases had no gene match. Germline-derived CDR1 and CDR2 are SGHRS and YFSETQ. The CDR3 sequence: CASSFSAGGFRNEQFF. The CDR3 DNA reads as TGCGCCAGCAGCTTTAGTGCGGGGGGCTTCCGTAATGAGCAGTTCTTC. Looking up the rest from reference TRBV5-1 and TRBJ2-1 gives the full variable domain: KAGVTQTPRYLIKTRGQQVTLSCSPISGHRSVSWYQQTPGQGLQFLFEYFSETQRNKGNFPGRFSGRQFSNSRSEMNVSTLELGDSALYLCASSFSAGGFRNEQFFGPGTRLTVL.

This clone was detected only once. CDR3 nucleotides: TGTGCCAGCAGTTACTCGACTAGCGGGTCGGGAGATACGCAGTATTTT. This translates into CASSYSTSGSGDTQYF. V gene TRBV6-7 combines with J gene TRBJ2-3; 10 bases are a match to TRBD2. TRBV6-7 has ORF status, its function being uncertain. CDR3 length: 16 residues. V was pared by 0 bases and J by 5 bases, with 5 bases of the junction left unmatched.

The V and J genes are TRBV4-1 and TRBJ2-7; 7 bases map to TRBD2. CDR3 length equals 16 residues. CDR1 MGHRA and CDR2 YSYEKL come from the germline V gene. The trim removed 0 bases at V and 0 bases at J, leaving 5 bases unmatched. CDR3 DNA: TGCGCCAGCAGCCAAGATCCGGGGGGACCCTCCTACGAGCAGTACTTC. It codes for CASSQDPGGPSYEQYF.

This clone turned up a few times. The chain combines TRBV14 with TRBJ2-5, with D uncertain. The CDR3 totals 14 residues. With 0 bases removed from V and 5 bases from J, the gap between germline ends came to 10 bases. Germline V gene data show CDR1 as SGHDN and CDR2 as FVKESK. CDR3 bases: TGTGCCAGCAGCCAAGATTGGCTTCAGGAGACCCAGTACTTC. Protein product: CASSQDWLQETQYF.

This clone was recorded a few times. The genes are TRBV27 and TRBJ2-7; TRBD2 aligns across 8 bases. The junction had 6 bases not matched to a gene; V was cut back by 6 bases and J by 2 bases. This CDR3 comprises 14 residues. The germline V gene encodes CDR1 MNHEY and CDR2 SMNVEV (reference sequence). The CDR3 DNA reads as TGTGCCAGCAGGTCGCGGGGGGCACCCTACGAGCAGTACTTC. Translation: CASRSRGAPYEQYF.

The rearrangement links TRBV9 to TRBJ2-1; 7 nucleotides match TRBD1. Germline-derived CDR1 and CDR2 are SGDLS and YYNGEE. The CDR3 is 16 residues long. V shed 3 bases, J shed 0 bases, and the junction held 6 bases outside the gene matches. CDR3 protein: CASSALGQTSYNEQFF. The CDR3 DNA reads TGTGCCAGCAGCGCCCTGGGACAGACCTCCTACAATGAGCAGTTCTTC.